This TCR beta chain was recovered during a study of T cells after yellow fever vaccination. Notes on this clonotype: As yet, its antigen is unknown.

Study-wide results and limits: CD4 and CD8 compartments shared a small share of clonotypes. Most clones from primary vaccination were detected again post-booster (just under 97% CD4, 88% CD8). A faster peak, day 5 versus 15, was reached by the weaker secondary response.

As TCR cDNA was made by 5'RACE template switching, a universal primer site and UMIs were added. TCRdb reprocessed the 5' RACE reads with MiXCR, giving one entry per CDR3 protein. The sample comprises about 310,000 distinct CDR3 sequences, around 3.6% of which are singletons, and 20% to 30% rests with the top ten. Between the trimmed V and J ends, which lost 3 bases and 7 bases, there was a span of 9 bases. Germline loops: CDR1 MGHRA, CDR2 YSYEKL. The CDR3 runs to 12 residues. This receptor was identified in a man in his late teens or twenties who received the YFV17D yellow fever vaccine. Here the sequenced sample was PBMCs, taken on the day of the yellow fever booster vaccination. V gene TRBV4-1 combines with J gene TRBJ1-2; D is undetermined. DNA for the CDR3: TGCGCCAGCAGCCAGAGTCGGGGTGGCTACACCTTC. This sequence encodes CASSQSRGGYTF.